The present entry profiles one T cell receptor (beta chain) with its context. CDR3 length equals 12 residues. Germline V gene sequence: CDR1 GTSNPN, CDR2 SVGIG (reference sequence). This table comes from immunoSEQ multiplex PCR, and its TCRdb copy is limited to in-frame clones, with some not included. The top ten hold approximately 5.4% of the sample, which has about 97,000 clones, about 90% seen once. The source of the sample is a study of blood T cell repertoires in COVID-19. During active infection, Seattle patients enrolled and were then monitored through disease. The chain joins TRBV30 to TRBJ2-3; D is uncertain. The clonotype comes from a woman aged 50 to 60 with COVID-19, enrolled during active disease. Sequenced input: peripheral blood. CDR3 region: CFDIASTDTQYF. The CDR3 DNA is TGTTTTGACATCGCTAGCACAGATACGCAGTATTTT. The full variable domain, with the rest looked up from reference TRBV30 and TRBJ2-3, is SQTIHQWPATLVQPVGSPLSLECTVEGTSNPNLYWYRQAAGRGLQLLFYSVGIGQISSEVPQNLSASRPQDRQFILSSKKLLLSDSGFYLCFDIASTDTQYFGPGTRLTVL.